These 5 T cell receptor beta chains share one sample of origin, sequenced in a study of PD-1 blockade in classical Hodgkin lymphoma. Every patient was affected by relapse after autologous stem cell transplantation, while exposure to brentuximab vedotin was not uniform. The data were produced by immunoSEQ multiplex PCR, yet TCRdb's version contains in-frame clones alone and is incomplete. The sample holds 46,000 or so clones, more than 70% seen once. Source: peripheral blood mononuclear cells (PBMCs), taken at baseline. The receptors derive from a human donor with classical Hodgkin lymphoma.

The chain links TRBV4-1 to TRBJ2-7; TRBD2 might be the D (5 bases). Germline CDR1 is MGHRA and CDR2 is YSYEKL. Trimming stripped 2 bases from V and 1 base from J, with 9 bases between. The CDR3 is 14 residues long. CDR3 residues: CASSQLLVSYEQYF. The CDR3 DNA reads as TGCGCCAGCAGCCAACTACTAGTATCCTACGAGCAGTACTTC.

The chain uses TRBV4-1 and TRBJ2-1, with 9 bases lining up with TRBD1. CDR3 length equals 18 residues. V shed 4 bases and J 5 bases; nucleotides not matched to a gene: 15. Looked up from germline, CDR1 is MGHRA and CDR2 is YSYEKL. CDR3 in amino acids: CASSRLERGGDRDNEQFF. The CDR3 DNA reads TGCGCCAGCAGCCGCCTAGAGAGGGGAGGGGACAGGGACAATGAGCAGTTCTTC.

The rearrangement joins TRBV7-9 to TRBJ2-7; no clear D. Germline CDR1 reads SEHNR; CDR2 reads FQNEAQ (reference sequence). V was cut by 7 bases and J by 4 bases, with 17 bases left in between. The CDR3 has 14 amino acids. CDR3 nucleotide sequence: TGTGCCAGCACCGACCCTGAAGACGATTACGAGCAGTACTTC. Its translation is CASTDPEDDYEQYF.

The rearrangement links TRBV19 to TRBJ2-1; 11 bases agree with TRBD2. With V trimmed by 7 bases and J by 5 bases, 10 bases remained unmatched. Germline lookup yields CDR1 LNHDA and CDR2 SQIVND (reference sequence). The CDR3 is made up of 16 amino acids. The CDR3 loop is CASNVIAGGPHNEQFF. The CDR3 DNA follows: TGTGCCAGTAATGTAATAGCGGGAGGGCCCCACAATGAGCAGTTCTTC.

J is TRBJ2-1 and V is TRBV11-2; D is possibly TRBD2 (7 bases). The germline gives CDR1 SGHAT, CDR2 FQNNGV. V was shortened by 0 bases and J by 13 bases, with 10 bases between the two germline ends. The CDR3 is 12 amino acids. The DNA for the CDR3 is TGTGCCAGCAGCTTAGAATCGGGGGGCCAGTTCTTC. This codes for CASSLESGGQFF.